These T cell receptor beta chains were read from a single sample in a study of blood T cell repertoires in COVID-19. Generated by immunoSEQ multiplex PCR, the TCRdb table keeps only in-frame clones and is missing some. This sample yields about 37,000 clones, of which around 90% are seen a single time; roughly 6.1% belongs to the top ten. The specimen sequenced was peripheral blood. The receptor source for this set is a human donor in a cohort sampled during active COVID-19. The CDR3 runs from the conserved cysteine through the conserved F or W. The D gene is left open where the match is weak.

d_call,v_call,cdr3_length,j_call,cdr3_aa,cdr3_nt
TRBD1,TRBV2,13,TRBJ1-1,CASSGQGGTEAFF,TGTGCCAGCAGCGGACAGGGTGGGACTGAAGCTTTCTTT
TRBD2,TRBV5-1,16,TRBJ2-5,CASSLLSGGPEGTQYF,TGCGCCAGCAGCTTACTTAGCGGGGGGCCGGAGGGGACCCAGTACTTC
.,TRBV14,14,TRBJ2-5,CASSQFRGGETQYF,TGTGCCAGCAGCCAATTTCGGGGAGGCGAGACCCAGTACTTC
.,TRBV19,15,TRBJ1-5,CASTPRQGSVQPQHF,TGTGCCAGTACCCCTCGGCAGGGCTCTGTTCAGCCCCAGCATTTT
TRBD1,TRBV6-5,14,TRBJ1-1,CASRSGGAKTEAFF,TGTGCCAGCAGGTCAGGGGGCGCGAAGACTGAAGCTTTCTTT
TRBD1,TRBV18,15,TRBJ1-5,CASSPDRGPNQPQHF,TGTGCCAGCTCACCAGACAGGGGCCCCAATCAGCCCCAGCATTTT
TRBD2,TRBV28,20,TRBJ2-6,CASSPPPMAGGPTGANVLTF,TGTGCCAGCAGTCCCCCCCCCATGGCGGGAGGGCCCACTGGGGCCAACGTCCTGACTTTC
TRBD2,TRBV12-3/TRBV12-4,12,TRBJ2-7,CASSRSSGEQYF,TGTGCCAGCAGCCGATCTAGCGGAGAGCAGTACTTC
TRBD1,TRBV2,13,TRBJ2-7,CASSRTGAYEQYF,TGTGCCAGCAGTAGAACAGGGGCCTACGAGCAGTACTTC
.,TRBV5-5,15,TRBJ2-2,CASTSRTVNTGELFF,TGTGCCAGCACTTCCCGGACTGTAAACACCGGGGAGCTGTTTTTT